This is a list of T cell receptor beta chains from one sample in a study of blood T cells in healthy people across ages. TCRdb analysed the 5' RACE reads with MiXCR anew, one entry per CDR3 protein. This sample has roughly 1,700,000 distinct CDR3 sequences, with about 30% found just once. The sequencing input was blood. The receptors shown here come from a woman between 25 and 40 years old in good health. Both conserved end residues are part of each CDR3. Fields, in order: clone size, V gene, J gene, D gene, CDR3 DNA, CDR3 protein. A D gene is named only where the DNA matches it firmly. Size is stated for part of the rows, as once, few or many counts, or as a class when the clone is expanded.

-	TRBV13	TRBJ1-5	TRBD1	TGTGCCAGCGAGCCCCGGGCAGGGGGCAGGGGATATAGCAATCAGCCCCAGCATTTT	CASEPRAGGRGYSNQPQHF
-	TRBV6-5	TRBJ2-3	-	TGTGCCAGCAGTGAAACTAGTGGGGCAGATACGCAGTATTTT	CASSETSGADTQYF
-	TRBV9	TRBJ2-1	-	TGTGCCAGCAGCGTAGATGCCCACCGTATGGGCTCCTACAATGAGCAGTTCTTC	CASSVDAHRMGSYNEQFF
-	TRBV7-2	TRBJ2-1	-	TGTGCCAGCAGCGAAGAGGGGAGCCGGGTTGAGCAGTTCTTC	CASSEEGSRVEQFF
-	TRBV12-3/TRBV12-4	TRBJ2-2	-	TGTGCCAGCAGTCGACAGGCGGGGGCCGGGGAGCTGTTTTTT	CASSRQAGAGELFF
-	TRBV7-6	TRBJ2-2	-	TGTGCCAGCAGCCCAGACGCCGGGGAGCTGTTTTTT	CASSPDAGELFF
-	TRBV12-3/TRBV12-4	TRBJ2-1	TRBD2	TGTGCCAACAGTTTAGCGGGCAGCCCCTCCTACAATGAGCAGTTCTTC	CANSLAGSPSYNEQFF
few	TRBV12-3/TRBV12-4	TRBJ2-3	-	TGTGCCATAGGTAGGGGCCGCACAGATACGCAGTATTTT	CAIGRGRTDTQYF
-	TRBV9	TRBJ2-7	-	TGTGCCAGCAGCGTATCGGACGGAATCTACGAGCAGTACTTC	CASSVSDGIYEQYF
many	TRBV20-1	TRBJ2-7	-	TGCAGTGCTAGAGAATGGACAGAGTACGAGCAGTACTTC	CSAREWTEYEQYF
-	TRBV5-1	TRBJ1-2	-	TGCGCCAGCAGCCCCGGACAGAGCGCTAACTATGGCTACACCTTC	CASSPGQSANYGYTF
-	TRBV12-3/TRBV12-4	TRBJ1-1	-	TGTGCCAGCAGTTTTTTGGCGATGGGCACTGAAGCTTTCTTT	CASSFLAMGTEAFF
many	TRBV28	TRBJ2-7	-	TGTGCCAGCACCTTATCCCCGTATGGCGTACGAGGGCAGTACTTC	CASTLSPYGVRGQYF
few	TRBV18	TRBJ2-5	-	TGTACCAGCTCAATTGCCGGGGGCGGAGAGACCCAGTACTTC	CTSSIAGGGETQYF
-	TRBV7-2	TRBJ1-1	-	TGTGCCAGCAGCTTAGCCGGACGGATCATGAACACTGAAGCTTTCTTT	CASSLAGRIMNTEAFF
-	TRBV12-3/TRBV12-4	TRBJ1-2	TRBD1	TGTGCCAGCAGACGGGACAGATACTATGGCTACACCTTC	CASRRDRYYGYTF
-	TRBV11-2	TRBJ1-6	TRBD1	TGTGCCAGCAGCACGGGACAGGGTCATTCACCCCTCCACTTT	CASSTGQGHSPLHF
few	TRBV20-1	TRBJ2-1	TRBD2	TGCAGTGCTAGCGGGGCAGAAGCGGGAGGACTCTTGGATGAGCAGTTCTTC	CSASGAEAGGLLDEQFF
many	TRBV5-5	TRBJ2-7	TRBD2	TGTGCCAGCAGCGCGGGTAGCGGGATCCACGAGCAGTACTTC	CASSAGSGIHEQYF
few	TRBV12-3/TRBV12-4	TRBJ2-2	-	TGTGCCATCCCGTCTCAGGGGTTGGACGGGGAGCTGTTTTTT	CAIPSQGLDGELFF
-	TRBV5-5	TRBJ2-3	-	TGTGCCAGCAGCTTGGTTTACGGGACATTGAGCACAGATACGCAGTATTTT	CASSLVYGTLSTDTQYF
-	TRBV9	TRBJ1-2	-	TGTGCCAGCAGCGTATGGGCGGAACCCGAGAGCTATGGCTACACCTTC	CASSVWAEPESYGYTF
-	TRBV4-3	TRBJ2-1	-	TGCGCCAGCGGCCAAGATCTGGGCAATGAGCAGTTCTTC	CASGQDLGNEQFF
few	TRBV6-6	TRBJ1-1	-	TGTGCCAGCAGCAAAGGTGGAGATGGCGGCACTGAAGCTTTCTTT	CASSKGGDGGTEAFF
few	TRBV5-1	TRBJ2-7	-	TGCGCCAGAGCGGCGGAGGGTCTATTGGCCGAGCAGTACTTC	CARAAEGLLAEQYF
-	TRBV2	TRBJ2-5	TRBD2	TGTGCCAGCACGGGGACTAGCGGGGTTGAGACCCAGTACTTC	CASTGTSGVETQYF
few	TRBV4-1	TRBJ2-7	TRBD1	TGCGCCAGCAGAGAATTCACAGGGGGCCGCTACGAGCAGTACTTC	CASREFTGGRYEQYF
-	TRBV20-1	TRBJ2-2	TRBD1	TGCAGTGCTGGGGACAGCCTGACCGGGGAGCGGTTTTTT	CSAGDSLTGERFF
-	TRBV20-1	TRBJ2-1	TRBD2	TGCAGTGCTGGACCTAGCGGGGGGGTGAATGAGCAGTTCTTC	CSAGPSGGVNEQFF
few	TRBV7-2	TRBJ2-7	-	TGTGCCAGCAGCCCAGTAGTAGCCGACGAGCAGTACTTC	CASSPVVADEQYF
-	TRBV4-1	TRBJ2-1	TRBD2	TGCGCCAGCAGCCAAGATCAAGGAGCGGGAGAGAATGAGCAGTTCTTC	CASSQDQGAGENEQFF
few	TRBV20-1	TRBJ1-5	-	TGCAGTGCTAGAGATCCCAGGGCCCAGCCCCAGCATTTT	CSARDPRAQPQHF
few	TRBV12-3/TRBV12-4	TRBJ2-3	-	TGTGCCAGCACTGGGGGGGGCCGAGCAGATACGCAGTATTTT	CASTGGGRADTQYF
few	TRBV7-9	TRBJ2-1	-	TGTGCCAGCACCCGACAGGTCGCCAATGAGCAGTTCTTC	CASTRQVANEQFF
-	TRBV12-3/TRBV12-4	TRBJ2-5	TRBD1	TGTGCCAGCAGTTCCACTGGACAGGGTCAGACCCAGTACTTC	CASSSTGQGQTQYF
-	TRBV7-9	TRBJ1-1	TRBD1	TGTGCCAGCAGCCAGCTCATCCCCGGGACAGCTGAGAACACTGAAGCTTTCTTT	CASSQLIPGTAENTEAFF
few	TRBV13	TRBJ1-2	-	TGTGCCAGCAGCTTTGGGGACGCAAACTATGGCTACACCTTC	CASSFGDANYGYTF
few	TRBV28	TRBJ1-1	-	TGTGCCAGCAGTCCCGCCGGGGGTTTCACTGAAGCTTTCTTT	CASSPAGGFTEAFF
many	TRBV10-2	TRBJ2-7	-	TGCGCCAGCAGCGCCGTTCGCGTTCCCTACGAGCAGTACTTC	CASSAVRVPYEQYF
many	TRBV29-1	TRBJ2-7	-	TGCAGCGTTGAAGGAAGTCGGGAGCAGTACTTC	CSVEGSREQYF
few	TRBV29-1	TRBJ1-1	-	TGCAGCGGCCGGGCCCCGGGGATGAACACTGAAGCTTTCTTT	CSGRAPGMNTEAFF
few	TRBV20-1	TRBJ2-3	TRBD2	TGCAGTGCTAGAGTGGAGTTAACGGGGGGATTTCTCACAGATACGCAGTATTTT	CSARVELTGGFLTDTQYF
-	TRBV20-1	TRBJ2-7	TRBD2	TGCAGTGCTAATAGCGGGACCTACGAGCAGTACTTC	CSANSGTYEQYF
-	TRBV7-2	TRBJ1-1	-	TGTGTCAGCAGTTCGACGAACCTCGATGAAGCTTTCTTT	CVSSSTNLDEAFF
-	TRBV6-6	TRBJ1-5	-	TGTGCCAGCACCCCGGAGAGGGTCGGTCAGCCCCAGCATTTT	CASTPERVGQPQHF
-	TRBV12-3/TRBV12-4	TRBJ2-5	-	TGTGCCAGCAGTTTAATAGAGGGAGAGACCCGGTACTTC	CASSLIEGETRYF